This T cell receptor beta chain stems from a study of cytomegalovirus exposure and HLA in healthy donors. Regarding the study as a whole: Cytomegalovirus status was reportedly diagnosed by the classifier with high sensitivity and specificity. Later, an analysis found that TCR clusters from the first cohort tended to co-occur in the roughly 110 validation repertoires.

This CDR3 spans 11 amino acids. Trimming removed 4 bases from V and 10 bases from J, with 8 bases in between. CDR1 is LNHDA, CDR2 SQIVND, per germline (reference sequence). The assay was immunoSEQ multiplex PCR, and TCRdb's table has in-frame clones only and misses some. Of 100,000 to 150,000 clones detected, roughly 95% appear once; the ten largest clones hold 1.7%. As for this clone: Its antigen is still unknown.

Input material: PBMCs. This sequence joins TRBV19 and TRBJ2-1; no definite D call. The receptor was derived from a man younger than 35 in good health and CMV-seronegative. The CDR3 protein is CASSRRGEQFF. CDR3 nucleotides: TGTGCCAGTAGTAGGCGAGGCGAGCAGTTCTTC.